The 14 T cell receptor beta chains below all came from one sample that was sequenced in a study of T-cell memory formation after mild COVID-19. TCRdb reprocessed the 5' RACE reads with MiXCR, giving one entry per CDR3 protein. The sample yields roughly 130,000 distinct CDR3 sequences, 16% seen once. Sequencing was performed on PBMCs or a T cell subset sorted from them (not recorded which). These receptors all come from an adult woman who had mild COVID-19 (a few samples of this study predate the infection). Cell type and time point are not known.

This clonotype showed up just a few times. J is TRBJ1-1 and V is TRBV7-9; 7 bases line up with TRBD1. V shed 5 bases, J shed 2 bases, and the junction held 20 bases outside the gene matches. CDR3 length: 19 residues. CDR1 and CDR2 from the germline V gene are SEHNR and FQNEAQ (reference sequence). CDR3 in amino acids: CASSRASYRGRSLNTEAFF. The CDR3 coding sequence is TGTGCCAGCAGCCGAGCATCGTACAGGGGAAGGTCCCTTAACACTGAAGCTTTCTTT.

In this sample, this clonotype turned up a few times. The chain has TRBV6-6 and TRBJ2-3; a weak D match, TRBD1 (6 bases). Deletions cut 10 bases from V and 1 base from J, with 21 bases between. Germline CDR1 reads MNHNY; CDR2 reads SVGAGI (reference sequence). There are 16 residues in the CDR3. The CDR3 bases are TGTGCCACCGCCGACAAAGACAGGCCCCGCACAGATACGCAGTATTTT. Its protein product is CATADKDRPRTDTQYF.

This CDR3 is CASSSGGQHTF. CDR3 bases: TGTGCCAGCAGTTCGGGGGGGCAACACACCTTC. The rearrangement joins TRBV27 to TRBJ1-2; TRBD1 might be the D (6 bases). Trimming removed 4 bases from V and 12 bases from J, with 12 bases in between. The germline CDR1 and CDR2 sequences are MNHEY and SMNVEV (reference sequence). CDR3 length: 11 amino acids.

The genes are TRBV7-2 and TRBJ1-1; D possibly corresponds to TRBD1 (6 bases). Between the trimmed V and J ends, which lost 1 base and 0 bases, there was a span of 18 bases. Looked up from germline, CDR1 is SGHTA and CDR2 is FQGNSA. This CDR3 has 18 amino acids. CDR3 sequence: CASSLGWGALPMNTEAFF. In nucleotides, the CDR3 is TGTGCCAGCAGCTTAGGTTGGGGGGCGCTCCCGATGAACACTGAAGCTTTCTTT.

This clonotype was counted many times. CDR3 nucleotide sequence: TGCGCCAGCAGCGACGACGAACTAGCGGGGGGGCTTTCCTACAATGAGCAGTTCTTC. As protein: CASSDDELAGGLSYNEQFF. The rearrangement uses TRBV5-1 and TRBJ2-1, with 13 positions matching TRBD2. Germline CDR1 and CDR2: SGHRS and YFSETQ. The length of the CDR3 is 19 residues. J was trimmed by 1 base and V by 4 bases; bases with no gene match: 11.

Regarding this clonotype: A much larger clone differs by one base, so this may be a read error. The V gene is TRBV12-3 or TRBV12-4, the J gene TRBJ1-1, with 7 bases identical to TRBD1. V trimming: 6 bases; J trimming: 0 bases; junction bases outside the gene matches: 7. The CDR3 has 15 amino acids. The CDR3 protein is CASRPGQNMNTEAFF. CDR3 DNA sequence: TGTGCCAGCAGACCGGGACAGAACATGAACACTGAAGCTTTCTTT.

The chain carries TRBV24-1 and TRBJ2-3, with D perhaps matching TRBD2 (6 bases). V was cut by 4 bases and J by 5 bases, with 12 bases left in between. The V gene's germline CDR1 is KGHDR and CDR2 SFDVKD. This CDR3 spans 14 amino acids. The CDR3 nucleotides read TGTGCCACCAGTGACGCGGTGGGGGGAGATACGCAGTATTTT. The encoded protein is CATSDAVGGDTQYF.

Only a few counts were recorded for this clonotype. The V gene is TRBV11-2, the J gene TRBJ2-7, with D possibly TRBD1 on 6 matching bases. Germline V gene data show CDR1 as SGHAT and CDR2 as FQNNGV. Trimming took 2 bases from V and 0 from J, leaving 14 bases between them. The length of the CDR3 is 16 residues. The CDR3 loop reads CASSLTFGQSSYEQYF. The CDR3 DNA follows: TGTGCCAGCAGCTTAACGTTTGGACAGAGCTCCTACGAGCAGTACTTC.

The V call is TRBV5-8, the J call TRBJ2-1; 9 bases match TRBD2. V lost 0 bases and J lost 0; bases outside the gene matches: 10. Germline CDR1 reads SGHTS; CDR2 reads YDEGEE. This CDR3 is 19 amino acids long. CDR3 loop: CASSLALRRGGSSYNEQFF. Here the CDR3 DNA reads TGTGCCAGCAGCTTGGCCTTGAGGCGGGGGGGCTCCTCCTACAATGAGCAGTTCTTC.

This clonotype occurred a few times. V usage is TRBV6-1 and J usage is TRBJ1-3; TRBD1 might be the D (5 bases). Trimming removed 5 bases from V and 0 bases from J, with 17 bases in between. Germline assignment: CDR1 MNHNS and CDR2 SASEGT. This CDR3 contains 17 residues. The CDR3 here is CASSTRQSVRSGNTIYF. The CDR3 nucleotides are TGTGCCAGCAGTACCCGACAGTCTGTTCGCTCTGGAAACACCATATATTTT.

This clonotype appeared many times. V and J are TRBV20-1 and TRBJ2-3; 10 bases fit TRBD1. CDR3 length: 16 residues. Germline V gene sequence: CDR1 DFQATT, CDR2 SNEGSKA (reference sequence). With V trimmed by 0 bases and J by 3 bases, 6 bases remained unmatched. The CDR3 here is CSAREPPGQGTDTQYF. The CDR3 DNA is TGCAGTGCTAGAGAGCCCCCGGGACAGGGGACAGATACGCAGTATTTT.

This clonotype was seen a few times. The chain combines TRBV25-1 with TRBJ2-3; perhaps TRBD1 as D (5 bases). Germline V gene lookup returns CDR1 MGHDK and CDR2 SYGVNS. The CDR3 spans 13 residues. V gave up 1 base and J gave up 5 bases, with 7 bases separating them. CDR3 amino acids: CASSESGLDTQYF. The DNA of the CDR3 is TGTGCCAGCAGTGAATCAGGGTTAGATACGCAGTATTTT. Together with reference TRBV25-1 and TRBJ2-3, the CDR3 gives the full variable domain: EADIYQTPRYLVIGTGKKITLECSQTMGHDKMYWYQQDPGMELHLIHYSYGVNSTEKGDLSSESTVSRIRTEHFPLTLESARPSHTSQYLCASSESGLDTQYFGPGTRLTVL.

The rearrangement uses TRBV4-1 and TRBJ2-2; 7 bases are shared with TRBD2. Trimming cost V 7 bases and J 1 base; bases outside gene matches: 9. The CDR3 runs 16 residues. In germline, CDR1 is MGHRA, CDR2 YSYEKL. CDR3 in DNA: TGCGCCAGCATTTCTTCTAGCGGAGGGAACACCGGGGAGCTGTTTTTT. This codes for CASISSSGGNTGELFF.

The sample holds a few counts of this clonotype. This rearrangement joins TRBV5-1 to TRBJ2-6; no definite D call. CDR1 and CDR2 from the germline V gene are SGHRS and YFSETQ. This CDR3 comprises 15 residues. Trimming took 5 bases from V and 3 from J, leaving 12 bases between them. In DNA, the CDR3 is TGCGCCAGCAGTTCCGGTCGAGATGGGGCCAACGTCCTGACTTTC. This sequence encodes CASSSGRDGANVLTF.